A single sample gave rise to the 9 T cell receptor beta chains below, sequenced in a study of T-cell memory formation after mild COVID-19. Via MiXCR, TCRdb re-called the 5' RACE reads, giving one row per CDR3 protein. The sample lists 65,000 to 100,000 distinct CDR3 sequences, around 13% occurring once. The sample comprised PBMCs or a T cell subset sorted from them (not recorded which). Every receptor here comes from a man younger than 30 who had mild COVID-19 (a few samples of this study predate the infection). Cell type and time point are not known.

The sample holds a few counts of this clonotype. The chain employs TRBV29-1 and TRBJ2-1; weak D call: TRBD2 (5 bases). V gave up 7 bases and J gave up 8 bases, with 18 bases separating them. Germline V gene sequence: CDR1 SQVTM, CDR2 ANQGSEA. The CDR3 length is 13 residues. The CDR3 DNA reads TGCAGCGCTGCTAGCTCTGCTACGTATGAGCAGTTCTTC. It codes for CSAASSATYEQFF.

In its sample, this clonotype ranks as medium-sized. V and J are TRBV4-2 and TRBJ2-5; 15 positions match TRBD2. The length of the CDR3 is 16 residues. Germline values: CDR1 LGHNA, CDR2 YNFKEQ. V dropped 2 bases and J dropped 5; count of bases not matched to a gene: 3. CDR3 in amino acids: CASSQTGTSGGETQYF. DNA for the CDR3: TGTGCCAGCAGCCAAACCGGGACTAGCGGGGGGGAGACCCAGTACTTC.

In its sample, this clonotype was seen many times. V gene TRBV6-2 or TRBV6-3 combines with J gene TRBJ2-6; D remains unclear. There are 17 residues in the CDR3. Germline V gene lookup returns CDR1 MNHEY and CDR2 SVGEGT. Trimming pared 6 bases from V and 2 bases from J, leaving 17 bases between. In DNA form, the CDR3 reads TGTGCCAGCAGCACAGACATCCTATCCCCTGGGGCCAACGTCCTGACTTTC. It codes for CASSTDILSPGANVLTF.

The chain links TRBV5-1 to TRBJ2-5; D is unclear. The ends were cut back, 4 bases at V and 4 bases at J, with 11 bases in the middle. CDR1 is SGHRS and CDR2 is YFSETQ in the germline V gene. CDR3 size: 13 residues. The CDR3 DNA sequence: TGCGCCAGCAGCCCGATCAGGAGAGAGACCCAGTACTTC. This translates into CASSPIRRETQYF.

The rearrangement uses TRBV5-1 and TRBJ2-6, with D maybe TRBD1 (5 bases). Germline V gene sequence: CDR1 SGHRS, CDR2 YFSETQ. V was pared by 0 bases and J by 3 bases, with 16 bases between. The CDR3 is 18 residues long. The CDR3 sequence: CASSLEGALEYGANVLTF. As DNA, the CDR3 is TGCGCCAGCAGCTTGGAAGGGGCTCTGGAATATGGGGCCAACGTCCTGACTTTC.

This sequence joins TRBV23-1 and TRBJ2-7; TRBD2 might be the D (5 bases). TRBV23-1 counts as an open reading frame of uncertain function. The CDR3 is 17 amino acids. The ends were cut back, 0 bases at V and 4 bases at J, with 19 bases in the middle. CDR3 residues: CASSQSCADPGVYEQYV. CDR3 DNA: TGCGCCAGCAGTCAATCTTGTGCGGACCCCGGGGTTTACGAGCAGTACGTC.

This clonotype came up a few times. This chain links TRBV7-2 with TRBJ2-5; D unclear. The V gene lost 5 bases and the J gene lost 5 bases, with 6 bases spanning the gap. CDR1 SGHTA and CDR2 FQGNSA come from the germline V gene. CDR3 length: 11 residues. The CDR3, as DNA: TGTGCCAGCAGCCATAGTGAGACCCAGTACTTC. Residues: CASSHSETQYF.

This clonotype has a handful of counts. The chain is built from TRBV11-2 and TRBJ2-1, with 8 bases fitting TRBD2. CDR1 and CDR2 (germline): SGHAT, FQNNGV. This CDR3 contains 11 residues. V was clipped by 6 bases and J by 12 bases; unmatched bases: 4. The CDR3 here is CASSSGVLQFF. As DNA, the CDR3 is TGTGCCAGCAGTAGCGGGGTATTGCAGTTCTTC.

This clonotype occurred many times. The chain employs TRBV20-1 and TRBJ1-2, with D maybe TRBD1 (6 bases). The ends were cut back, 2 bases at V and 4 bases at J, with 20 bases in the middle. Germline V gene data show CDR1 as DFQATT and CDR2 as SNEGSKA (reference sequence). The CDR3 extends over 16 amino acids. The CDR3 loop reads CSARSFSDSGIYGYTF. The CDR3 coding sequence is TGCAGTGCTAGAAGTTTCTCGGACAGTGGGATCTATGGCTACACCTTC.